This TCR beta chain is from a study of T cell responses to AZD1222 COVID-19 vaccine. Whole-study context: Second-dose intervals near 4 or 12 weeks were combined. Whole-study results and caveats: Dominant CD4 TCR responses targeted spike regions 160-218 and 743-854. Donors were chiefly white British, with a greater number of females, and clonal diversity was perhaps underestimated. Nearly half of unique spike-specific TCRs reportedly avoided B.1.351 and B.1.1.7 mutated regions.

Assay used: immunoSEQ multiplex PCR; TCRdb lists only in-frame clones, some missing. The table includes 150,000 to 160,000 clones, 75% to 95% detected once. About this clone: The antigen remains unidentified.

V lost 4 bases and J 10 bases, leaving 10 bases between the germline ends. From germline, CDR1 is SQVTM and CDR2 ANQGSEA. This CDR3 comprises 11 residues. The specimen was peripheral blood, collected on day 0 of AZD1222 vaccination. V gene TRBV29-1 combines with J gene TRBJ1-4; D gene ambiguous. This sequence originates from an adult in good health. CDR3 amino acids: CSVVLDTKLFF. CDR3 in DNA: TGCAGCGTTGTATTAGACACAAAACTGTTTTTT.